This T cell receptor beta chain was recovered during a study of T cell responses to AZD1222 COVID-19 vaccine. Produced via immunoSEQ multiplex PCR; TCRdb's table is partial and in-frame only. The sample has tens of thousands of clones; roughly 84% are singletons. CDR3 size: 15 residues. Trimming cost V 4 bases and J 6 bases; bases outside gene matches: 5. From germline, CDR1 is KGHDR and CDR2 SFDVKD. The J gene is TRBJ2-1, the V gene TRBV24-1; 10 nucleotides agree with TRBD1. The sample here was peripheral blood, taken on day 0 of AZD1222 vaccination. The TCR originated in an adult in good health. DNA for the CDR3: TGTGCCACCAGTGACCGGGACAGGGGAACCAATGAGCAGTTCTTC. Translation gives CATSDRDRGTNEQFF.